These 27 T cell receptor beta chains originate from one sample sequenced in a study of OX40 agonist ivuxolimab in advanced cancers. Library preparation was by the immunoSEQ multiplex PCR assay. Imported from immuneACCESS, the table was reduced by TCRdb to in-frame sequences with V and J called. These copies leave out some clones; in studies compared against another copy, an unresolved V gene accounts for under half, and the cause of the remainder is not known. Recorded for this sample are 65,000 to 95,000 clones; around 87% of them occurred a single time. Under 6.5% of the sample belongs to the ten largest clones. The sequencing here drew on CD4+ or CD8+ T cells sorted from blood, taken in a trial of the OX40 agonist ivuxolimab. All receptors come from an adult with an advanced solid tumor such as melanoma, head and neck, liver or kidney cancer.

Concerning this clone itself: A junction boundary mismatches the germline segment, possibly from a read error. This chain uses TRBV28 with TRBJ2-1; TRBD2 matches 14 bases. There are 16 residues in the CDR3. Germline V gene sequence: CDR1 MDHEN, CDR2 SYDVKM. CDR3 DNA: TGTGCCAGCAGCCCATCGGGACTAGCGGGAGTCCCCCTCAGTCTCTTC. This gives the protein CASSPSGLAGVPLSLF.

The gene calls are TRBV5-1 and TRBJ2-1; 9 bases match TRBD2. The V gene's germline CDR1 is SGHRS and CDR2 YFSETQ. V was clipped by 0 bases and J by 4 bases; unmatched bases: 5. This CDR3 spans 16 amino acids. As DNA, the CDR3 is TGCGCCAGCAGCTTGGGTTCTAGCGGGGCATACAATGAGCAGTTCTTC. This gives the protein CASSLGSSGAYNEQFF. Filled out from reference TRBV5-1 and TRBJ2-1, the complete variable domain reads KAGVTQTPRYLIKTRGQQVTLSCSPISGHRSVSWYQQTPGQGLQFLFEYFSETQRNKGNFPGRFSGRQFSNSRSEMNVSTLELGDSALYLCASSLGSSGAYNEQFFGPGTRLTVL.

This clone was observed a handful of times. The chain carries TRBV29-1 and TRBJ2-7; D is perhaps TRBD1 (6 bases). This CDR3 spans 12 amino acids. With 5 bases removed from V and 6 bases from J, the gap between germline ends came to 14 bases. Per germline, CDR1 SQVTM and CDR2 ANQGSEA. The CDR3 protein is CSVFRTDGEQYF. CDR3 nucleotide sequence: TGCAGCGTTTTTCGGACAGACGGCGAGCAGTACTTC.

The rearrangement joins TRBV30 to TRBJ2-7, with TRBD1 identical over 11 bases. Germline-derived CDR1 and CDR2 are GTSNPN and SVGIG (reference sequence). Unmatched junction bases numbered 8, after V lost 5 bases and J lost 5 bases. This CDR3 spans 14 amino acids. The CDR3 loop is CAWDPGQGGHEQYF. CDR3 in DNA: TGTGCCTGGGACCCGGGACAGGGGGGACACGAGCAGTACTTC. The variable domain in full, with the rest retrieved from reference TRBV30 and TRBJ2-7, is SQTIHQWPATLVQPVGSPLSLECTVEGTSNPNLYWYRQAAGRGLQLLFYSVGIGQISSEVPQNLSASRPQDRQFILSSKKLLLSDSGFYLCAWDPGQGGHEQYFGPGTRLTVT.

The genes are TRBV18 and TRBJ2-5; 12 bases map to TRBD1. V was pared by 3 bases and J by 5 bases, with 10 bases of the junction left unmatched. From germline, CDR1 is KGHSH and CDR2 LQKENI. The CDR3 extends over 17 amino acids. CDR3: CASSPTSGQGARETQYF. The CDR3 nucleotides are TGTGCCAGCTCACCTACCTCGGGACAGGGGGCAAGGGAGACCCAGTACTTC.

The chain joins TRBV5-5 to TRBJ1-1, with D tentatively TRBD1 (6 bases). Trimming removed 3 bases at V and 0 bases at J, with 9 bases between. Germline V lookup: CDR1 SGHKS, CDR2 YYEKEE (reference sequence). The CDR3 has 14 residues. The DNA for the CDR3 is TGTGCCAGCAGCTGGACAGCAATGAACACTGAAGCTTTCTTT. Its protein is CASSWTAMNTEAFF.

The chain combines TRBV11-3 with TRBJ2-1; 12 nucleotides agree with TRBD2. V was clipped by 1 base and J by 9 bases; unmatched bases: 4. Germline CDR1 and CDR2: SGHNT and YENEEA. This CDR3 region has 15 residues. The CDR3 sequence is CASSLAPGLAGEQFF. For the CDR3, the DNA is TGTGCCAGCAGCTTAGCCCCGGGACTAGCGGGTGAGCAGTTCTTC.

This sequence joins TRBV4-2 and TRBJ2-7; the D gene is possibly TRBD2 (5 bases). Germline CDR1 and CDR2: LGHNA and YNFKEQ. Between the trimmed V and J ends, which lost 3 bases and 2 bases, there was a span of 20 bases. This CDR3 is built from 17 residues. CDR3 sequence (DNA): TGTGCCAGCAGCCAGGTGGGCGGGCAGGCAACTACCTACGAGCAGTACTTC. Its protein product is CASSQVGGQATTYEQYF.

This chain connects TRBV6-1 to TRBJ1-5; possible D gene TRBD1, 6 bases. V was pared by 8 bases and J by 4 bases, with 15 bases between. CDR3 length: 14 amino acids. In germline, CDR1 is MNHNS, CDR2 SASEGT. The CDR3 nucleotides read TGTGCCAGCGGGGGGCTCCCGGGGAATCAGCCCCAGCATTTT. Translation: CASGGLPGNQPQHF.

V gene TRBV14 combines with J gene TRBJ1-2; D call uncertain. V was shortened by 1 base and J by 4 bases, with 13 bases between the two germline ends. This CDR3 has 15 residues. Germline values: CDR1 SGHDN, CDR2 FVKESK. The CDR3: CASSQVGWEGYGYTF. The CDR3 region has the DNA TGTGCCAGCAGCCAAGTGGGTTGGGAAGGCTATGGCTACACCTTC.

This rearrangement joins TRBV28 to TRBJ1-2; D is uncertain. This CDR3 spans 11 amino acids. Germline loops: CDR1 MDHEN, CDR2 SYDVKM. V dropped 6 bases and J dropped 6 bases, with 8 bases sitting between them. In nucleotides, the CDR3 is TGTGCCAGCAGGAACTTAGATGGCTACACCTTC. This encodes CASRNLDGYTF.

This chain connects TRBV5-1 to TRBJ2-3; tentatively, D is TRBD1 (6 bases). CDR1 SGHRS and CDR2 YFSETQ come from the germline V gene. The V end lost 6 bases, the J end lost 1 base, and 12 bases lay between the germline ends. The CDR3 contains 14 residues. CDR3: CASTQDSRTDTQYF. DNA of the CDR3: TGCGCCAGCACCCAGGACAGCCGCACAGATACGCAGTATTTT. Full variable domain (outside the CDR3, taken from reference TRBV5-1 and TRBJ2-3): KAGVTQTPRYLIKTRGQQVTLSCSPISGHRSVSWYQQTPGQGLQFLFEYFSETQRNKGNFPGRFSGRQFSNSRSEMNVSTLELGDSALYLCASTQDSRTDTQYFGPGTRLTVL.

The chain employs TRBV6-1 and TRBJ2-2; D not resolved. V shed 5 bases and J shed 4 bases, with 8 bases lying between them. Per the germline V gene, CDR1 is MNHNS and CDR2 is SASEGT. The CDR3 has 13 residues. The CDR3 bases are TGTGCCAGCAGTAAACCAGGCACCGGGGAGCTGTTTTTT. It codes for CASSKPGTGELFF.

The chain has TRBV9 and TRBJ2-5; a possible D gene is TRBD1 (6 bases). Germline-derived CDR1 and CDR2 are SGDLS and YYNGEE. V lost 3 bases, J lost 5 bases, and 14 bases lay in between. This CDR3 has 14 amino acids. The CDR3 DNA is TGTGCCAGCAGCGCTCTACAGGGAAGGGAGACCCAGTACTTC. It encodes CASSALQGRETQYF.

The V gene is TRBV5-6, the J gene TRBJ2-7; 9 bases align to TRBD1. The germline V gene encodes CDR1 SGHDT and CDR2 YYEEEE. The trim removed 4 bases at V and 3 bases at J, leaving 8 bases unmatched. CDR3 length equals 15 residues. This chain's CDR3 is CASSQDRGFSYEQYF. In nucleotides, the CDR3 is TGTGCCAGCAGCCAGGACAGGGGATTTAGCTACGAGCAGTACTTC. The variable domain in full, completed from reference TRBV5-6 and TRBJ2-7, reads DAGVTQSPTHLIKTRGQQVTLRCSPKSGHDTVSWYQQALGQGPQFIFQYYEEEERQRGNFPDRFSGHQFPNYSSELNVNALLLGDSALYLCASSQDRGFSYEQYFGPGTRLTVT.

The rearrangement joins TRBV11-2 to TRBJ1-2, with TRBD1 as a possible D gene (5 bases). Trimming shortened V by 6 bases and J by 0 bases, and 20 bases separated the two germline ends. The CDR3 contains 17 residues. Germline lookup yields CDR1 SGHAT and CDR2 FQNNGV. CDR3: CASRAPGKDPANYGYTF. The DNA of the CDR3 is TGTGCCAGCAGAGCCCCAGGGAAGGACCCTGCTAACTATGGCTACACCTTC.

This sequence joins TRBV6-1 and TRBJ1-2, with TRBD1 identical over 7 bases. V lost 10 bases to trimming and J lost 4 bases; unmatched junction nucleotides: 15. In germline, CDR1 is MNHNS, CDR2 SASEGT. The CDR3 has 15 residues. The CDR3 loop reads CATTLTTTGTYGYTF. The CDR3 coding sequence is TGTGCCACCACCCTCACTACGACAGGGACCTATGGCTACACCTTC.

This clone was detected a few times. The V gene is TRBV6-1, the J gene TRBJ2-7; 7 bases agree with TRBD1. Germline CDR1 MNHNS, CDR2 SASEGT. After removal of 5 bases from V and 3 bases from J, the junction contained 7 bases not matched to a gene. The CDR3 runs to 14 residues. Here the CDR3 reads CASSTNRDSYEQYF. The CDR3 DNA is TGTGCCAGCAGTACAAACCGGGACAGCTACGAGCAGTACTTC.

As DNA, the CDR3 is TGTGCCAGCAGTGAAACAGGCAGGGGGAGGCAGTACTTC. Residues: CASSETGRGRQYF. The rearrangement links TRBV6-1 to TRBJ2-7, with TRBD1 identical over 7 bases. CDR3 length equals 13 residues. V shed 2 bases and J 9 bases; nucleotides not matched to a gene: 7. Germline CDR1 reads MNHNS; CDR2 reads SASEGT.

This clone showed up just a few times. The CDR3 DNA is TGTGCCATCAGTGCCAGGGTCAACAATTCACCCCTCCACTTT. It yields the protein CAISARVNNSPLHF. This rearrangement joins TRBV10-3 to TRBJ1-6; weak D call: TRBD1 (5 bases). This CDR3 region has 14 residues. Germline V gene data show CDR1 as ENHRY and CDR2 as SYGVKD. The germline V and J ends were trimmed by 4 bases and 7 bases, with 11 bases remaining between them.

This clone was detected only a few times. The rearrangement links TRBV18 to TRBJ1-1; no definite D call. CDR3 length equals 12 residues. V was cut by 5 bases and J by 1 base, with 5 bases left in between. Germline V gene data show CDR1 as KGHSH and CDR2 as LQKENI. CDR3 coding DNA: TGTGCCAGCTCATGGAAGAACACTGAAGCTTTCTTT. Its protein is CASSWKNTEAFF.

This rearrangement joins TRBV6-1 to TRBJ2-5; TRBD2 agrees at 12 bases. Germline values: CDR1 MNHNS, CDR2 SASEGT. This CDR3 has 15 amino acids. V shed 7 bases and J 2 bases; nucleotides not matched to a gene: 5. The DNA for the CDR3 is TGTGCCAGCAAACGACTAGCGGGGGTGCAAGAGACCCAGTACTTC. Translated: CASKRLAGVQETQYF.

V gene TRBV4-3 combines with J gene TRBJ2-6, with TRBD1 matching over 11 bases. After removal of 1 base from V and 0 bases from J, the junction contained 8 bases not matched to a gene. CDR3 length equals 20 residues. Germline CDR1 reads LGHNA; CDR2 reads YSLEER. CDR3 nucleotide sequence: TGCGCCAGCAGCCAAGTTCCCATCGGGACAGGGGGCTCTGGGGCCAACGTCCTGACTTTC. Its protein is CASSQVPIGTGGSGANVLTF.

The V and J genes are TRBV7-6 and TRBJ1-3; D is ambiguous. The germline V and J ends were trimmed by 5 bases and 2 bases, with 4 bases remaining between them. Germline assignment: CDR1 SGHVS and CDR2 FNYEAQ. This CDR3 has 12 residues. As DNA, the CDR3 is TGTGCCAGCAGCCAGACTGGAAACACCATATATTTT. Residues: CASSQTGNTIYF.

This chain uses TRBV19 with TRBJ1-5, with TRBD1 identical over 9 bases. The germline CDR1 and CDR2 sequences are LNHDA and SQIVND (reference sequence). Trimming removed 6 bases from V and 3 bases from J; junction bases left unmatched: 9. The CDR3 sequence is 16 residues long. The CDR3 DNA reads TGTGCCAGTAGACCCCTGGGGGACAGGGTCAATCAGCCCCAGCATTTT. It is translated as CASRPLGDRVNQPQHF. The complete variable domain, with remaining parts taken from reference TRBV19 and TRBJ1-5, reads DGGITQSPKYLFRKEGQNVTLSCEQNLNHDAMYWYRQDPGQGLRLIYYSQIVNDFQKGDIAEGYSVSREKKESFPLTVTSAQKNPTAFYLCASRPLGDRVNQPQHFGDGTRLSIL.

The chain couples TRBV9 to TRBJ2-7; D gene ambiguous. The length of the CDR3 is 15 residues. Trimming shortened V by 1 base and J by 1 base, and 12 bases separated the two germline ends. From germline, CDR1 is SGDLS and CDR2 YYNGEE. The CDR3 DNA follows: TGTGCCAGCAGCGTACGAGGCGGACCTTCCTACGAGCAGTACTTC. It is translated as CASSVRGGPSYEQYF.

This clone occurred once. This chain uses TRBV7-3 with TRBJ1-1; tentative D call: TRBD1 (6 bases). Trimming cost V 5 bases and J 7 bases, with 14 bases left between them. The CDR3 consists of 13 residues. The germline V gene encodes CDR1 SGHTA and CDR2 FQGTGA. CDR3 in DNA: TGTGCCAGCAGCCAGATGACAGGCCTTGAAGCTTTCTTT. Translating gives CASSQMTGLEAFF.